The 30 T cell receptor beta chains given below trace back to one sample, sequenced in a study of T-cell reconstitution after alpha-beta-depleted transplantation in children. Unique molecular identifiers were incorporated into the prepared TCRbeta library. TCRdb independently ran MiXCR on the PCR reads; one entry per CDR3 protein. The table has around 100,000 distinct CDR3 sequences, 7.5% to 9% seen once. Here the sequenced sample was PBMCs, taken before TCRalphabeta/CD19-depleted stem cell transplant. The source of these receptors is a boy aged 2 to 10 with acute lymphoblastic leukemia, due to receive a stem cell transplant.

The genes are TRBV20-1 and TRBJ1-6; D ambiguous. There are 11 residues in the CDR3. Germline loops: CDR1 DFQATT, CDR2 SNEGSKA (reference sequence). V lost 3 bases and J lost 10, with 7 bases in between. CDR3 amino acids: CSASPSSPLHF. CDR3 coding DNA: TGCAGTGCTAGCCCCTCCTCACCCCTCCACTTT.

The chain is built from TRBV27 and TRBJ1-3; D is uncertain. CDR3 length: 17 residues. CDR1 and CDR2 (germline): MNHEY, SMNVEV (reference sequence). Trimming pared 0 bases from V and 0 bases from J, leaving 12 bases between. The CDR3 sequence is CASSLSSGALSGNTIYF. The CDR3 DNA reads TGTGCCAGCAGTTTATCCTCGGGAGCTCTCTCTGGAAACACCATATATTTT.

This clonotype has more than one count but fewer than ten. The V gene is TRBV6-2 or TRBV6-3, the J gene TRBJ2-2; no clear D. In germline, CDR1 is MNHEY, CDR2 SVGEGT. V gave up 5 bases and J gave up 6 bases, with 16 bases separating them. The length of the CDR3 is 15 residues. CDR3 residues: CASSLLLSRSGELFF. The DNA of the CDR3 is TGTGCCAGCAGTCTCCTACTATCGAGATCCGGGGAGCTGTTTTTT.

This clonotype was seen more than once but under ten times. The genes are TRBV6-1 and TRBJ2-2; the match to TRBD1 covers 7 bases. The CDR3 has 15 amino acids. Germline V gene sequence: CDR1 MNHNS, CDR2 SASEGT. The V and J ends lost 4 bases and 5 bases, in that order; junction bases with no gene match: 7. The CDR3 loop is CASSVPGGDTGELFF. The CDR3 nucleotides read TGTGCCAGCAGTGTCCCAGGGGGAGATACCGGGGAGCTGTTTTTT.

This clonotype has a count of ten or more. The genes are TRBV7-6 and TRBJ1-1; D is possibly TRBD1 (6 bases). The CDR3 is made up of 16 amino acids. V shed 5 bases and J shed 6 bases, with 22 bases lying between them. CDR1 and CDR2 from the germline V gene are SGHVS and FNYEAQ. The chain's CDR3 is CASSPARKTGNPEAFF. Written as DNA, the CDR3 is TGTGCCAGCAGCCCAGCACGAAAGACAGGAAATCCTGAAGCTTTCTTT.

This clonotype was picked up many times. The rearrangement joins TRBV4-3 to TRBJ2-3; D possibly matches TRBD1 or TRBD2 (5 bases each). Germline-derived CDR1 and CDR2 are LGHNA and YSLEER. This CDR3 is 12 amino acids long. The V end was cut by 0 bases, the J end by 9 bases, with 7 bases between. The CDR3 DNA reads TGCGCCAGCAGCCAAGACTGGGGGACGCAGTATTTT. Its translation is CASSQDWGTQYF.

This clonotype was recorded at least ten times. This chain links TRBV6-2 or TRBV6-3 with TRBJ2-2; 10 positions match TRBD1. Unmatched junction bases numbered 1, after V lost 0 bases and J lost 6 bases. The germline V gene encodes CDR1 MNHEY and CDR2 SVGEGT. The CDR3 covers 15 residues. In nucleotides, the CDR3 is TGTGCCAGCAGTTACTCGGGGACAGGGGCCGGGGAGCTGTTTTTT. Translated, it gives CASSYSGTGAGELFF.

This clonotype was found many times. The rearrangement links TRBV20-1 to TRBJ1-1; D gene unclear. Germline V gives CDR1 DFQATT, CDR2 SNEGSKA (reference sequence). The V gene lost 5 bases and the J gene lost 3 bases, with 19 bases spanning the gap. The CDR3 is made up of 15 amino acids. The CDR3 is CSALPTTRMDTEAFF. The CDR3 DNA sequence: TGCAGTGCTCTACCCACGACGAGAATGGACACTGAAGCTTTCTTT.

The J gene is TRBJ2-7, the V gene TRBV5-1; TRBD1 agrees at 12 bases. Unmatched junction bases numbered 8, after V lost 2 bases and J lost 5 bases. The CDR3 runs to 16 residues. Germline V gene data show CDR1 as SGHRS and CDR2 as YFSETQ. The CDR3 DNA reads TGCGCCAGCAGCTTCTCTTCCGGGACAGGGGGCGACGAGCAGTACTTC. Translating gives CASSFSSGTGGDEQYF.

This clonotype was observed a handful of times. J is TRBJ2-3 and V is TRBV6-1; D might be TRBD1 (6 bases). This CDR3 is 14 amino acids long. Trimming took 1 base from V and 2 from J, leaving 7 bases between them. Germline V gene lookup returns CDR1 MNHNS and CDR2 SASEGT. The CDR3 sequence is CASSEGGPTDTQYF. As DNA, the CDR3 is TGTGCCAGCAGTGAAGGGGGGCCCACAGATACGCAGTATTTT.

This clonotype has just a few counts. The chain combines TRBV6-1 with TRBJ2-7; D may be TRBD2 (5 bases). The V gene lost 4 bases and the J gene lost 0 bases, with 10 bases spanning the gap. CDR3 size: 14 residues. The germline V gene encodes CDR1 MNHNS and CDR2 SASEGT. The CDR3 here is CASSAMGVSYEQYF. The CDR3 DNA reads TGTGCCAGCAGTGCAATGGGAGTCTCCTACGAGCAGTACTTC.

This clonotype showed up just a few times. This chain connects TRBV14 to TRBJ1-1, with D uncertain. The CDR3 covers 14 residues. Germline V gene data show CDR1 as SGHDN and CDR2 as FVKESK. Deletions cut 6 bases from V and 1 base from J, with 12 bases between. CDR3 coding DNA: TGTGCCAGCAGTCGAAATCCTACGAACACTGAAGCTTTCTTT. Its translation: CASSRNPTNTEAFF.

This clonotype has at least ten counts. The genes are TRBV11-2 and TRBJ2-7; 11 nucleotides align to TRBD2. CDR3 length: 17 residues. Trimming cost V 0 bases and J 3 bases; bases outside gene matches: 7. Germline V gives CDR1 SGHAT, CDR2 FQNNGV. CDR3 DNA sequence: TGTGCCAGCAGCTTAGACGGGGGGGGACTAGCGGTCTACGAGCAGTACTTC. The encoded protein is CASSLDGGGLAVYEQYF.

By frequency in the sample, this clonotype is medium-sized. The chain recombines TRBV20-1 with TRBJ2-1; the match to TRBD2 covers 8 bases. Germline-derived CDR1 and CDR2 are DFQATT and SNEGSKA (reference sequence). This CDR3 is 15 amino acids long. The ends lost 0 bases at V and 4 bases at J; junction bases unmatched: 5. The CDR3 DNA reads TGCAGTGCTAGAGATTCAACGGGGGGGTACAATGAGCAGTTCTTC. Its protein is CSARDSTGGYNEQFF.

Many counts were recorded for this clonotype. This rearrangement joins TRBV4-2 to TRBJ2-2, with no clear D. Looked up from germline, CDR1 is LGHNA and CDR2 is YNFKEQ. This CDR3 is 15 amino acids long. The V and J ends lost 0 bases and 5 bases respectively, with 10 bases between them. The CDR3 region has the DNA TGTGCCAGCAGCCAAGATAGATCGTTAACCGGGGAGCTGTTTTTT. As protein: CASSQDRSLTGELFF.

This rearrangement joins TRBV10-2 to TRBJ1-2; TRBD1 aligns across 10 bases. The germline gives CDR1 WSHSY, CDR2 SAAADI. The junction had 13 bases not matched to a gene; V was cut back by 8 bases and J by 7 bases. The CDR3 extends over 15 amino acids. This chain's CDR3 is CASPFRDRGTSGYTF. CDR3 DNA sequence: TGCGCCAGCCCTTTCCGGGACAGGGGAACGAGTGGCTACACCTTC.

This clonotype was detected many times. The chain carries TRBV28 and TRBJ1-3, with no clear D. In germline, CDR1 is MDHEN, CDR2 SYDVKM. The V gene lost 6 bases and the J gene lost 7 bases, with 19 bases spanning the gap. This CDR3 has 15 amino acids. CDR3 sequence: CASSSPGGFANTIYF. The CDR3 region has the DNA TGTGCCAGCAGCTCCCCGGGAGGGTTTGCGAACACCATATATTTT.

This clonotype was seen at least ten times. J is TRBJ2-5 and V is TRBV20-1; 13 bases match TRBD2. The ends lost 3 bases at V and 4 bases at J; junction bases unmatched: 2. Germline V lookup: CDR1 DFQATT, CDR2 SNEGSKA (reference sequence). The CDR3 runs 14 residues. CDR3 loop: CSARWTSGGETQYF. In nucleotides, the CDR3 is TGCAGTGCTAGGTGGACTAGCGGGGGAGAGACCCAGTACTTC.

In this sample, this clonotype is medium-sized. In DNA, the CDR3 is TGTGCCAGCAGCTTAATATGGGGAAACACCATATATTTT. Its translation: CASSLIWGNTIYF. This chain joins TRBV7-8 and TRBJ1-3; unclear D gene. The CDR3 totals 13 residues. V gave up 2 bases and J gave up 4 bases, with 6 bases separating them. The germline CDR1 and CDR2 sequences are SGHVS and FQNEAQ.

This clonotype was counted many times. The V gene is TRBV20-1, the J gene TRBJ2-2; 12 bases agree with TRBD2. Germline V gene data show CDR1 as DFQATT and CDR2 as SNEGSKA (reference sequence). Trimming cost V 6 bases and J 4 bases; bases outside gene matches: 6. CDR3 size: 15 residues. The chain's CDR3 is CSAFTSGGFTGELFF. The DNA of the CDR3 is TGCAGTGCATTCACTAGCGGGGGGTTCACCGGGGAGCTGTTTTTT.

This clonotype was recorded a few times. The J gene is TRBJ2-3, the V gene TRBV6-5; no clear D gene. This CDR3 has 12 amino acids. CDR1 and CDR2 (germline): MNHEY, SVGAGI. Between the trimmed V and J ends, which lost 6 bases and 5 bases, there was a span of 9 bases. CDR3 residues: CASSSERDTQYF. CDR3 nucleotides: TGTGCCAGCAGCTCAGAGCGAGATACGCAGTATTTT.

Many counts were recorded for this clonotype. The chain is built from TRBV5-1 and TRBJ2-7, with 9 bases aligning to TRBD1. The germline CDR1 and CDR2 sequences are SGHRS and YFSETQ. The CDR3 is made up of 16 amino acids. Trimming cost V 0 bases and J 5 bases; bases outside gene matches: 9. The CDR3 here is CASSLAGTGSFDEQYF. The CDR3 bases are TGCGCCAGCAGCTTGGCCGGGACAGGGTCTTTTGACGAGCAGTACTTC. Full variable domain (remainder filled in from reference TRBV5-1 and TRBJ2-7): KAGVTQTPRYLIKTRGQQVTLSCSPISGHRSVSWYQQTPGQGLQFLFEYFSETQRNKGNFPGRFSGRQFSNSRSEMNVSTLELGDSALYLCASSLAGTGSFDEQYFGPGTRLTVT.

Many counts were recorded for this clonotype. The V and J genes are TRBV10-3 and TRBJ2-1; 7 bases fit TRBD1. CDR1 is ENHRY and CDR2 is SYGVKD in the germline V gene. The junction had 5 bases not matched to a gene; V was cut back by 10 bases and J by 5 bases. The CDR3 extends over 12 amino acids. CDR3 bases: TGTGCCAGCGAGGGGGCGAACAATGAGCAGTTCTTC. This encodes CASEGANNEQFF.

This clonotype was found a few times. The J gene is TRBJ1-2, the V gene TRBV3-1; D uncertain. This CDR3 contains 12 residues. CDR1 LGHDT and CDR2 YNNKEL come from the germline V gene (reference sequence). V was shortened by 0 bases and J by 4 bases, with 3 bases between the two germline ends. The CDR3 loop reads CASSQDLYGYTF. In DNA form, the CDR3 reads TGTGCCAGCAGCCAAGATCTCTATGGCTACACCTTC.

The genes are TRBV7-2 and TRBJ2-7; D is unclear. Germline CDR1 is SGHTA and CDR2 is FQGNSA. The CDR3 spans 14 residues. Trimming left V 1 base short and J 0 bases short, with 7 bases between. Here the CDR3 DNA reads TGTGCCAGCAGCTTAGGACTGAGCTCCTACGAGCAGTACTTC. It is translated as CASSLGLSSYEQYF.

This clonotype was seen at least ten times. This chain uses TRBV12-3 or TRBV12-4 with TRBJ2-7; possibly TRBD1 or TRBD2 for D (5 bases each). This CDR3 comprises 15 residues. Trimming left V 2 bases short and J 0 bases short, with 11 bases between. This CDR3 reads CASSLSEGSSYEQYF. CDR3 coding DNA: TGTGCCAGCAGTTTAAGTGAGGGGAGCTCCTACGAGCAGTACTTC.

This clonotype turned up a few times. The rearrangement uses TRBV7-8 and TRBJ2-2, with D hard to call. The length of the CDR3 is 15 residues. The germline CDR1 and CDR2 sequences are SGHVS and FQNEAQ. The ends were cut back, 5 bases at V and 1 base at J, with 11 bases in the middle. The CDR3 DNA follows: TGTGCCAGCAGCGTCCCCAAGGGGAACACCGGGGAGCTGTTTTTT. Protein sequence: CASSVPKGNTGELFF.

This clonotype was picked up many times. This sequence joins TRBV7-9 and TRBJ1-2, with 9 bases lining up with TRBD1. Trimming removed 4 bases from V and 4 bases from J; junction bases left unmatched: 7. Germline CDR1 and CDR2: SEHNR and FQNEAQ (reference sequence). This CDR3 contains 15 residues. In DNA form, the CDR3 reads TGTGCCAGCAGCTATCCAACAGGGGGCTTCTATGGCTACACCTTC. Its protein is CASSYPTGGFYGYTF.

This clonotype was counted only a few times. V gene TRBV4-1 combines with J gene TRBJ1-1; D is perhaps TRBD1 (5 bases). Trimming took off 1 base at V and 7 bases at J, with 10 bases between the two ends. Germline lookup yields CDR1 MGHRA and CDR2 YSYEKL. This CDR3 comprises 13 residues. CDR3 protein: CASSQVWGFEAFF. The CDR3 coding sequence is TGCGCCAGCAGCCAAGTGTGGGGCTTTGAAGCTTTCTTT.

This clonotype was seen at least ten times. V usage is TRBV12-3 or TRBV12-4 and J usage is TRBJ1-1; D is ambiguous. CDR3 size: 11 residues. V lost 7 bases and J 2 bases, leaving 5 bases between the germline ends. The CDR3 bases are TGTGCCAGCACGGGAAACACTGAAGCTTTCTTT. It translates to CASTGNTEAFF.